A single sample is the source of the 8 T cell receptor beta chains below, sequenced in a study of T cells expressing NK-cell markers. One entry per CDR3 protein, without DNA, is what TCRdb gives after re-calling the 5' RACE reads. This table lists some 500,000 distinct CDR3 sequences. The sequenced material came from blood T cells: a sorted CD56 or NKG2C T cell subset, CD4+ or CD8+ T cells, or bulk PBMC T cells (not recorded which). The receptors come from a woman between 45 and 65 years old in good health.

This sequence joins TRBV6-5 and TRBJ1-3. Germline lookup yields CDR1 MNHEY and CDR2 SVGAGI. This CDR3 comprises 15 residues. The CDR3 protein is CASSVTASSGNTIYF.

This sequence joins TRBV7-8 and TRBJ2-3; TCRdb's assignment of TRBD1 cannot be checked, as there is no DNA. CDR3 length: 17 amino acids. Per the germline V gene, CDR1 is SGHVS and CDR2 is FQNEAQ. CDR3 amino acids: CASRPARDRGRTDTQYF.

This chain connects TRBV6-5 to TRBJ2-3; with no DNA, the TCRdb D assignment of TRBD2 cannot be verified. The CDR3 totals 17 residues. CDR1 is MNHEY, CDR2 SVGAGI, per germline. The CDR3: CASSYSNLAGVTDTQYF.

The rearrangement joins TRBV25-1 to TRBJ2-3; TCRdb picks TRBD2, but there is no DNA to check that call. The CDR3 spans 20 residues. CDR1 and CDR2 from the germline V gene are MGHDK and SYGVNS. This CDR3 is CASSEWRGLAGDSSTDTQYF.

CDR3 sequence: CASSVGGGRPSYNEQFF. The genes are TRBV9 and TRBJ2-1; TCRdb proposes TRBD2, but this gene call is untestable without DNA. Germline CDR1 and CDR2: SGDLS and YYNGEE. The CDR3 is made up of 17 amino acids.

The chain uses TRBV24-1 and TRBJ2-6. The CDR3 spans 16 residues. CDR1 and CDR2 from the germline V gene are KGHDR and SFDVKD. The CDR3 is CATSDPRDLGANVLTF.

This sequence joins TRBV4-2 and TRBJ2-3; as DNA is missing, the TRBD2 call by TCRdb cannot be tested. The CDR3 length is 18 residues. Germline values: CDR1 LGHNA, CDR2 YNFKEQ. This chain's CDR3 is CASSQKGFSSGSTDTQYF.

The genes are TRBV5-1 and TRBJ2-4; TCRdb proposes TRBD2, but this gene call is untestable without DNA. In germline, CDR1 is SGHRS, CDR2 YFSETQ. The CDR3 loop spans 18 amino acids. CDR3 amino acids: CASSLGASGSLAKNIQYF.